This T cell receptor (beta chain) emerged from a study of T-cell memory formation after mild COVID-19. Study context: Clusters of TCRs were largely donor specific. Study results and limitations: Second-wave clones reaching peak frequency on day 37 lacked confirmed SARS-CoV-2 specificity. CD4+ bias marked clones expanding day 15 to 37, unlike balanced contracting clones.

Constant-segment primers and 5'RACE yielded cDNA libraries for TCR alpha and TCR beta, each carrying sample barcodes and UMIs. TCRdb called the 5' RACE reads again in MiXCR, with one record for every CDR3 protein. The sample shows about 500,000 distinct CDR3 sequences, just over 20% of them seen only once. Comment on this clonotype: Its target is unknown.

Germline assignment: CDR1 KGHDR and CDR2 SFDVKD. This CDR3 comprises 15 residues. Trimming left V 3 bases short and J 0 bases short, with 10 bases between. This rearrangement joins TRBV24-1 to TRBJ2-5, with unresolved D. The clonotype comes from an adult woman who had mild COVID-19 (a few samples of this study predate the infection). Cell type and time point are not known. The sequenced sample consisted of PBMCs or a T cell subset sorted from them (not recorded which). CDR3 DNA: TGTGCCACCAGTGATCATAGGGTGTACCAAGAGACCCAGTACTTC. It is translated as CATSDHRVYQETQYF.